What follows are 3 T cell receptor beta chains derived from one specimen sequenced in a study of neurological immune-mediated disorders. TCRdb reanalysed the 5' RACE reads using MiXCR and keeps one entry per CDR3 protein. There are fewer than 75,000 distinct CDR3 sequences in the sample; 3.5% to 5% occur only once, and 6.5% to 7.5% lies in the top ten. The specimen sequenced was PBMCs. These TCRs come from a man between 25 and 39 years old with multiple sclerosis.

The DNA of the CDR3 is TGTGCCAGCAGCCGAAGAGGGGCACGTGGCTACACCTTC. Protein sequence: CASSRRGARGYTF. The chain combines TRBV3-1 with TRBJ1-2; possible D gene TRBD1, 5 bases. Trimming removed 4 bases from V and 7 bases from J, with 13 bases in between. Germline V gene data show CDR1 as LGHDT and CDR2 as YNNKEL (reference sequence). This CDR3 is built from 13 residues.

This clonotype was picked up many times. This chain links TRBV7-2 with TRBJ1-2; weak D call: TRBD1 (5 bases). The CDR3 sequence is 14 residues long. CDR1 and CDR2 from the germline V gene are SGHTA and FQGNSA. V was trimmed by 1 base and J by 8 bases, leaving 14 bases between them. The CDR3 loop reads CASSLGFGTGGYTF. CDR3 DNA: TGTGCCAGCAGCTTAGGATTTGGGACTGGGGGCTACACCTTC.

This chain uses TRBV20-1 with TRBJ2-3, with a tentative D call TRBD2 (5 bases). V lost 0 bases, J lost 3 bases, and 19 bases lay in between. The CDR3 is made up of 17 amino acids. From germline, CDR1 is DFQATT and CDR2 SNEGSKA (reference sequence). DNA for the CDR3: TGCAGTGCTAGAGATCCTTCCGGTGGAGGTAGAACAGATACGCAGTATTTT. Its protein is CSARDPSGGGRTDTQYF.